The clone carrying this T cell receptor beta chain has ten or more counts. The antigen is unknown. Molecular barcoding with unique molecular identifiers was used for the TCRbeta library. TCRdb reprocessed the PCR reads with MiXCR, giving one entry per CDR3 protein. This table has 550,000 to 800,000 distinct CDR3 sequences, less than 15% appearing once. The record originates from a study of T-cell reconstitution after alpha-beta-depleted transplantation in children. Points from the study as a whole: Most T-cell counts and diversity one year after the transplant came from T cells that were newly produced.

The TCR sequence derives from a girl aged 2 to 10 with congenital amegakaryocytic thrombocytopenia, due to receive a stem cell transplant. Sequenced here: PBMCs, sampled before TCRalphabeta/CD19-depleted stem cell transplant.

This CDR3 reads CSARDPSGETQYF. DNA of the CDR3: TGCAGTGCTAGAGATCCTAGCGGAGAGACCCAGTACTTC. V and J are TRBV20-1 and TRBJ2-5, with TRBD2 identical over 7 bases. The CDR3 contains 13 residues. CDR1 is DFQATT and CDR2 is SNEGSKA in the germline V gene (reference sequence). The trim removed 0 bases at V and 4 bases at J, leaving 2 bases unmatched.